This note documents a single T cell receptor (beta chain) sequence. These data come from a study of cytomegalovirus exposure and HLA in healthy donors. With 60 Vbeta and 13 Jbeta primers, the PCR was carried out. Sequenced by immunoSEQ multiplex PCR; TCRdb stores in-frame clones only, minus some. The data show 180,000 or so clones, with about 79% seen just once and roughly 0.097% held by the top ten. Germline V gene sequence: CDR1 MNHEY, CDR2 SVGAGI. The CDR3 is 13 residues long. The trim removed 9 bases at V and 8 bases at J, leaving 4 bases unmatched. Sequencing was performed on PBMCs. V and J are TRBV6-5 and TRBJ1-6, with 10 bases that match TRBD1. This TCR derives from a boy aged 2-15 years in good health and CMV-seronegative. The CDR3: CASRQGAYSPLHF. CDR3 DNA: TGTGCCAGTCGACAGGGGGCCTATTCACCCCTCCACTTT.